The next 32 T cell receptor beta chains were all read from a single sample in a study of blood T cell repertoires in COVID-19. Clones were read by immunoSEQ multiplex PCR, and TCRdb kept only the in-frame ones, dropping some. The data hold 93,000 or so clones, with roughly nine tenths observed a single time. The sample taken for sequencing was peripheral blood. Receptors originate from a human donor in a cohort sampled during active COVID-19.

This clone came up a few times. The CDR3 DNA follows: TGTGCCTGGTCGGCGGACTTTAAATCCTACGAGCAGTACTTC. Translating it yields CAWSADFKSYEQYF. The rearrangement joins TRBV30 to TRBJ2-7; weak D call: TRBD2 (5 bases). Germline values: CDR1 GTSNPN, CDR2 SVGIG (reference sequence). V was pared by 5 bases and J by 1 base, with 15 bases between. This CDR3 contains 14 residues.

The rearrangement links TRBV27 to TRBJ2-7; TRBD1 matches 9 bases. J lost 2 bases, V lost 6 bases, and 2 bases had no gene match. Germline CDR1 MNHEY, CDR2 SMNVEV (reference sequence). The CDR3 sequence is 13 residues long. The CDR3 DNA is TGTGCCAGCAGGGGGACAGGGACCTACGAGCAGTACTTC. Its protein product is CASRGTGTYEQYF.

This chain links TRBV5-4 with TRBJ2-3; 10 nucleotides align to TRBD1. V gave up 2 bases and J gave up 3 bases; unmatched junction bases: 3. CDR1 SGHNT and CDR2 YYREEE come from the germline V gene (reference sequence). The CDR3 contains 15 residues. CDR3 sequence reads: CASSLRGQGTDTQYF. Here the CDR3 DNA reads TGTGCCAGCAGCTTAAGGGGACAGGGGACAGATACGCAGTATTTT.

The J gene is TRBJ2-1, the V gene TRBV25-1; 9 bases map to TRBD1. CDR3 size: 15 residues. The V gene's germline CDR1 is MGHDK and CDR2 SYGVNS. V was clipped by 3 bases and J by 6 bases; unmatched bases: 6. In nucleotides, the CDR3 is TGTGCCAGCAGTGATGACAGGGGGGTGGGCAATGAGCAGTTCTTC. The encoded protein is CASSDDRGVGNEQFF.

The J gene is TRBJ2-5, the V gene TRBV9, with TRBD2 matching 8 bases. Trimming at V came to 0 bases and at J to 3 bases, leaving 4 bases not matched to a gene. This CDR3 comprises 15 residues. The germline gives CDR1 SGDLS, CDR2 YYNGEE. The CDR3 protein is CASSVGVAGKETQYF. In DNA, the CDR3 is TGTGCCAGCAGCGTAGGGGTAGCGGGGAAAGAGACCCAGTACTTC.

The gene calls are TRBV6-1 and TRBJ1-6, with D uncertain. Germline CDR1 MNHNS, CDR2 SASEGT. The CDR3 sequence is 13 residues long. The germline V and J ends were trimmed by 3 bases and 13 bases, with 13 bases remaining between them. CDR3 in DNA: TGTGCCAGCAGTGATCTCGCGGTCGAGCCCCTCCACTTT. Translating it yields CASSDLAVEPLHF.

This clone was counted a few times. The chain employs TRBV24-1 and TRBJ1-5, with no clear D. Germline assignment: CDR1 KGHDR and CDR2 SFDVKD. The CDR3 spans 14 residues. V was trimmed by 0 bases and J by 4 bases, leaving 6 bases between them. CDR3 in DNA: TGTGCCACCAGTGATTTGGGACTGAATCAGCCCCAGCATTTT. Translation: CATSDLGLNQPQHF.

V usage is TRBV28 and J usage is TRBJ1-1; tentative D call: TRBD1 (5 bases). Per germline, CDR1 MDHEN and CDR2 SYDVKM. This CDR3 has 13 amino acids. V was shortened by 2 bases and J by 5 bases, with 9 bases between the two germline ends. CDR3 in DNA: TGTGCCAGCAGTTTACCGGGGGTAACTGAAGCTTTCTTT. It yields the protein CASSLPGVTEAFF.

The chain employs TRBV3-1 (or the pseudogene TRBV3-2) and TRBJ2-2; TRBD1 matches 8 bases. J was trimmed by 1 base and V by 7 bases; bases with no gene match: 5. Germline assignment: CDR1 LGHDT and CDR2 YNNKEL (reference sequence). CDR3 size: 15 residues. The chain's CDR3 is CASTLDRENTGELFF. For the CDR3, the DNA is TGTGCCAGCACCCTGGACAGGGAGAACACCGGGGAGCTGTTTTTT.

DNA of the CDR3: TGTGCCAGCAGCTTAGATATGGCGGGACTTCCCACCGGGGAGCTGTTTTTT. Translated: CASSLDMAGLPTGELFF. The chain recombines TRBV11-2 with TRBJ2-2; tentative D call: TRBD2 (6 bases). The V end was cut by 0 bases, the J end by 4 bases, with 15 bases between. Per germline, CDR1 SGHAT and CDR2 FQNNGV. The CDR3 spans 17 residues.

This chain uses TRBV27 with TRBJ1-5, with D uncertain. V gave up 3 bases and J gave up 5 bases, with 5 bases separating them. The germline CDR1 and CDR2 sequences are MNHEY and SMNVEV (reference sequence). CDR3 length: 12 amino acids. Here the CDR3 DNA reads TGTGCCAGCAGTTTTCCCGATCAGCCCCAGCATTTT. Translated: CASSFPDQPQHF.

The chain links TRBV28 to TRBJ2-7, with D unresolved. The V and J ends lost 3 bases and 5 bases respectively, with 8 bases between them. The CDR3 sequence is 12 residues long. CDR1 is MDHEN, CDR2 SYDVKM, per germline. The CDR3 nucleotides are TGTGCCAGCAGTTTCCGCGGAAACGAGCAGTACTTC. Protein: CASSFRGNEQYF.

This clone was counted between two and nine times. V gene TRBV7-2 combines with J gene TRBJ2-3; 10 bases match TRBD2. This CDR3 has 17 amino acids. V lost 1 base, J lost 6 bases, and 10 bases stayed unmatched. In germline, CDR1 is SGHTA, CDR2 FQGNSA. The CDR3: CASSLEQRGGLRDTQYF. Written as DNA, the CDR3 is TGTGCCAGCAGCTTAGAGCAGCGGGGGGGCCTTAGGGATACGCAGTATTTT.

This sequence joins TRBV12-3 or TRBV12-4 and TRBJ1-2, with TRBD1 matching over 10 bases. J was trimmed by 8 bases and V by 7 bases; bases with no gene match: 7. The CDR3 runs to 13 residues. CDR3 in amino acids: CASTRDRGRGYTF. CDR3 nucleotide sequence: TGTGCCAGCACCCGGGACAGGGGTCGGGGCTACACCTTC.

A few counts support this clone. The genes are TRBV9 and TRBJ2-7; 7 bases map to TRBD1. Per the germline V gene, CDR1 is SGDLS and CDR2 is YYNGEE. The CDR3 consists of 14 residues. J lost 5 bases, V lost 2 bases, and 7 bases had no gene match. CDR3 in amino acids: CASSVDRLEDEQYF. Here the CDR3 DNA reads TGTGCCAGCAGCGTGGACAGGCTTGAGGACGAGCAGTACTTC.

CDR3 sequence: CASSTRTGVNTGELFF. For the CDR3, the DNA is TGTGCCAGCAGCACCCGGACAGGGGTAAACACCGGGGAGCTGTTTTTT. The chain uses TRBV11-3 and TRBJ2-2, with 9 bases aligning to TRBD1. Germline assignment: CDR1 SGHNT and CDR2 YENEEA. Trimming removed 5 bases from V and 2 bases from J; junction bases left unmatched: 6. CDR3 length equals 16 residues.

The chain's CDR3 is CASSLGTGLSYGYTF. In DNA, the CDR3 is TGCGCCAGCAGCTTGGGGACAGGGTTATCCTATGGCTACACCTTC. J is TRBJ1-2 and V is TRBV5-1; 8 bases are a match to TRBD1. This CDR3 region has 15 residues. The germline V gene has CDR1 SGHRS and CDR2 YFSETQ. Unmatched junction bases numbered 5, after V lost 0 bases and J lost 4 bases.

This chain connects TRBV9 to TRBJ2-5; D is unclear. This CDR3 has 13 residues. From germline, CDR1 is SGDLS and CDR2 YYNGEE. Between the trimmed V and J ends, which lost 0 bases and 1 base, there was a span of 4 bases. Here the CDR3 DNA reads TGTGCCAGCAGCGTAGTGGCCCAAGAGACCCAGTACTTC. It translates to CASSVVAQETQYF.

V is TRBV7-8 and J is TRBJ1-1, with a possible D match to TRBD1 (6 bases). V was clipped by 5 bases and J by 3 bases, with 16 bases between them. Germline values: CDR1 SGHVS, CDR2 FQNEAQ. CDR3 length: 15 residues. The CDR3, as DNA: TGTGCCAGCAGCCTCCGACAGGTAACGGACACTGAAGCTTTCTTT. Its protein product is CASSLRQVTDTEAFF.

The CDR3 loop reads CASSLHITGSTDTQYF. The CDR3 DNA is TGTGCCAGCAGCTTACACATAACAGGGAGCACAGATACGCAGTATTTT. The chain links TRBV7-2 to TRBJ2-3, with D tentatively TRBD1 (6 bases). Germline loops: CDR1 SGHTA, CDR2 FQGNSA. Deletions cut 2 bases from V and 0 bases from J, with 12 bases between. This CDR3 region has 16 residues. Full variable domain (missing parts from reference TRBV7-2 and TRBJ2-3): GAGVSQSPSNKVTEKGKDVELRCDPISGHTALYWYRQSLGQGLEFLIYFQGNSAPDKSGLPSDRFSAERTGGSVSTLTIQRTQQEDSAVYLCASSLHITGSTDTQYFGPGTRLTVL.

The chain combines TRBV5-1 with TRBJ2-2; 9 bases map to TRBD2. The CDR3 sequence is 17 residues long. Germline V gives CDR1 SGHRS, CDR2 YFSETQ. J lost 2 bases, V lost 4 bases, and 9 bases had no gene match. CDR3 sequence (DNA): TGCGCCAGCAGCCGAATTAGCGGGGGAACAAACACCGGGGAGCTGTTTTTT. Protein: CASSRISGGTNTGELFF.

The J gene is TRBJ1-1, the V gene TRBV2; D gene unclear. Germline CDR1 and CDR2: SNHLY and FYNNEI. The V end was cut by 8 bases, the J end by 5 bases, with 9 bases between. The CDR3 totals 11 residues. The DNA for the CDR3 is TGTGCCAGCCATGGAGGTACTGAAGCTTTCTTT. This translates into CASHGGTEAFF.

V gene TRBV20-1 combines with J gene TRBJ1-2, with 8 bases lining up with TRBD1. Unmatched junction bases numbered 7, after V lost 3 bases and J lost 4 bases. Germline assignment: CDR1 DFQATT and CDR2 SNEGSKA (reference sequence). CDR3 length: 14 amino acids. The CDR3 is CSASLGQGAYGYTF. The CDR3 DNA sequence: TGCAGTGCTAGTTTGGGTCAGGGGGCCTATGGCTACACCTTC.

The chain links TRBV2 to TRBJ1-6; unclear D gene. The V gene lost 6 bases and the J gene lost 7 bases, with 10 bases spanning the gap. Germline CDR1 and CDR2: SNHLY and FYNNEI. This CDR3 is 13 amino acids long. The CDR3, as DNA: TGTGCCAGCAGCGAGTGGGCCAATTCACCCCTCCACTTT. The encoded protein is CASSEWANSPLHF.

V usage is TRBV29-1 and J usage is TRBJ2-2, with 9 bases lining up with TRBD1. Germline lookup yields CDR1 SQVTM and CDR2 ANQGSEA. Trimming took 4 bases from V and 8 from J; bases not matched to a gene: 5. The CDR3 loop spans 13 amino acids. The DNA of the CDR3 is TGCAGCGTTGTTGCACAGGGGGCTGGGGAGCTGTTTTTT. This gives the protein CSVVAQGAGELFF.

In its sample, this clone was seen once. The rearrangement links TRBV4-2 to TRBJ2-7; D may be TRBD2 (5 bases). V was shortened by 1 base and J by 0 bases, with 16 bases between the two germline ends. Germline V CDR1 and CDR2: LGHNA, YNFKEQ. CDR3 length equals 17 residues. For the CDR3, the DNA is TGTGCCAGCAGCCAAGTCCTGGGCGGGCCGAGCTCCTACGAGCAGTACTTC. It encodes CASSQVLGGPSSYEQYF.

CDR3 residues: CASSENVRTSGNNEQFF. The CDR3 DNA reads as TGTGCCAGCAGCGAGAATGTACGGACTAGCGGGAACAATGAGCAGTTCTTC. The rearrangement uses TRBV9 and TRBJ2-1; 12 nucleotides line up with TRBD2. The CDR3 consists of 17 residues. Trimming removed 3 bases from V and 5 bases from J; junction bases left unmatched: 9. Germline CDR1 reads SGDLS; CDR2 reads YYNGEE. Complete variable domain (other parts from reference TRBV9 and TRBJ2-1): DSGVTQTPKHLITATGQRVTLRCSPRSGDLSVYWYQQSLDQGLQFLIQYYNGEERAKGNILERFSAQQFPDLHSELNLSSLELGDSALYFCASSENVRTSGNNEQFFGPGTRLTVL.

The chain has TRBV11-3 and TRBJ2-5; the match to TRBD2 covers 14 bases. V gave up 4 bases and J gave up 1 base; unmatched junction bases: 5. This CDR3 contains 17 residues. From germline, CDR1 is SGHNT and CDR2 YENEEA. The DNA for the CDR3 is TGTGCCAGCAGCTGGGGACTAGCGGGAGATACCCAAGAGACCCAGTACTTC. This sequence encodes CASSWGLAGDTQETQYF.

The CDR3 bases are TGTGCCAGTAGGACAGGAACCTACAATGAGCAGTTCTTC. It codes for CASRTGTYNEQFF. V gene TRBV19 combines with J gene TRBJ2-1; a possible D gene is TRBD1 (6 bases). CDR1 is LNHDA, CDR2 SQIVND, per germline (reference sequence). Trimming stripped 6 bases from V and 2 bases from J, with 8 bases between. This CDR3 contains 13 residues.

The chain carries TRBV5-6 and TRBJ2-1, with 10 nucleotides matching TRBD2. The length of the CDR3 is 16 residues. The junction had 11 bases not matched to a gene; V was cut back by 3 bases and J by 8 bases. CDR1 is SGHDT and CDR2 is YYEEEE in the germline V gene. Written as DNA, the CDR3 is TGTGCCAGCAGCTCGCTAGAGCGGGAGGGCCTAGATGAGCAGTTCTTC. It is translated as CASSSLEREGLDEQFF.

This chain connects TRBV2 to TRBJ2-7, with 11 bases that match TRBD2. CDR1 is SNHLY, CDR2 FYNNEI, per germline. The V gene end was trimmed by 3 bases and the J gene end by 4 bases; junction bases not matched to a gene: 11. This CDR3 has 17 residues. This CDR3 reads CASSESLELAGVYEQYF. The DNA for the CDR3 is TGTGCCAGCAGTGAGTCCCTTGAACTAGCGGGGGTGTACGAGCAGTACTTC. Full variable domain (missing parts from reference TRBV2 and TRBJ2-7): EPEVTQTPSHQVTQMGQEVILRCVPISNHLYFYWYRQILGQKVEFLVSFYNNEISEKSEIFDDQFSVERPDGSNFTLKIRSTKLEDSAMYFCASSESLELAGVYEQYFGPGTRLTVT.

This sequence joins TRBV30 and TRBJ2-3; a weak D match, TRBD1 (6 bases). Trimming shortened V by 1 base and J by 0 bases, and 8 bases separated the two germline ends. The CDR3 contains 14 residues. Germline-derived CDR1 and CDR2 are GTSNPN and SVGIG (reference sequence). For the CDR3, the DNA is TGTGCCTGGAGTGGGACAGTTAGCACAGATACGCAGTATTTT. This codes for CAWSGTVSTDTQYF.